The clone carrying this TCR beta chain was seen ten or more times. Its specificity is unknown. Germline values: CDR1 GTSNPN, CDR2 SVGIG (reference sequence). Trimming removed 2 bases from V and 4 bases from J, with 9 bases in between. The CDR3 extends over 14 amino acids. The data stem from a study of T cells in Graves' hyperthyroidism and ophthalmopathy. Study-level background: Blood from the periphery was taken at initial diagnosis, before any treatment. Study-wide points: The majority of expanded thyroid clonotypes above 0.001 also appeared in blood.

Disease lasting under 3 months, a NOSPECS grade of at least 4, and a Clinical Activity Score of at least 3 were features of the ophthalmopathy patients. Fresh 10 ml peripheral blood yielded PBMCs. RNA transcripts served as the template for amplifying TCR beta CDR3 regions. The HTBI primer set drove a first-round RT-PCR of the TCR CDR3. TCRdb processed the multiplex PCR reads anew with MiXCR; each CDR3 protein has one entry. Among roughly 500,000 distinct CDR3 sequences listed, 16% were seen once. The sequence was collected from a young woman with Graves' ophthalmopathy. The chain uses TRBV30 and TRBJ2-6, with D unclear. Sequences were obtained from blood. The CDR3 here is CAWSKAGGANVLTF. The CDR3 nucleotides read TGTGCCTGGAGTAAAGCTGGCGGGGCCAACGTCCTGACTTTC.